The following is a T cell receptor (beta chain) sequence with its context. The data belong to a study of T cell changes during pregnancy in multiple sclerosis. Using immunoSEQ multiplex PCR, the repertoire was profiled, and TCRdb retains in-frame clones only, with some absent. The sample lists around 99,000 clones; 92% were seen once. The CDR3 covers 15 residues. Germline loops: CDR1 MDHEN, CDR2 SYDVKM. The V and J ends lost 6 bases and 5 bases, in that order; junction bases with no gene match: 13. This TCR was sampled from a female donor with multiple sclerosis, enrolled in a pregnancy study. The chain is built from TRBV28 and TRBJ2-7, with 7 bases aligning to TRBD2. Sequenced here: peripheral blood, sampled in the first trimester of pregnancy. CDR3 nucleotides: TGTGCCAGCAGGGGGTACTTAGGGAGGGCACACGAGCAGTACTTC. This encodes CASRGYLGRAHEQYF. Complete variable domain (other parts from reference TRBV28 and TRBJ2-7): DVKVTQSSRYLVKRTGEKVFLECVQDMDHENMFWYRQDPGLGLRLIYFSYDVKMKEKGDIPEGYSVSREKKERFSLILESASTNQTSMYLCASRGYLGRAHEQYFGPGTRLTVT.